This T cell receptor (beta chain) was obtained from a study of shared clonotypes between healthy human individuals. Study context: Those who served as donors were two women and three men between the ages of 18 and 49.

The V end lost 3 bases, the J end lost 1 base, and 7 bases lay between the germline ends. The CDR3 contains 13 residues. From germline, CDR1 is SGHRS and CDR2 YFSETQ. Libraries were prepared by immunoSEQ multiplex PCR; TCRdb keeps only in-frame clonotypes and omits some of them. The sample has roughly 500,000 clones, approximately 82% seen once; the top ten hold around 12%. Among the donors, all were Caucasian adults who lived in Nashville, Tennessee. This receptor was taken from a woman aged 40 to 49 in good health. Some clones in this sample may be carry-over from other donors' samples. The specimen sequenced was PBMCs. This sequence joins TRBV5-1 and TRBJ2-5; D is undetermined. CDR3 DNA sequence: TGCGCCAGCAGCTCGTTGGGCCAAGAGACCCAGTACTTC. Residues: CASSSLGQETQYF.